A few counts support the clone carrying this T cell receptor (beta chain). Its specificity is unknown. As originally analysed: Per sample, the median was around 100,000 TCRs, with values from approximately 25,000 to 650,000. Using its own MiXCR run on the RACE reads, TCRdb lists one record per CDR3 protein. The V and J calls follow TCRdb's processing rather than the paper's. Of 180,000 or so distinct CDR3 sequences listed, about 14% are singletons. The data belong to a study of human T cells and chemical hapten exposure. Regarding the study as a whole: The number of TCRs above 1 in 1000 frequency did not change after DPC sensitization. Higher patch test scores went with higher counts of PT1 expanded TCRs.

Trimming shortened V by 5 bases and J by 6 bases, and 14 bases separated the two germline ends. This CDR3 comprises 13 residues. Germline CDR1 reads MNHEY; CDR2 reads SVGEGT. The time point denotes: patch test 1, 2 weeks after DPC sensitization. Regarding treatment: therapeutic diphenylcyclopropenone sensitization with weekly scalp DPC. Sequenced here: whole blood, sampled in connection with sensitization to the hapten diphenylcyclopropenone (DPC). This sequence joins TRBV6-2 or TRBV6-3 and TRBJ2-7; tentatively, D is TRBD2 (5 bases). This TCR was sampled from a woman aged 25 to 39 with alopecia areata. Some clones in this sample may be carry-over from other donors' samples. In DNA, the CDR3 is TGTGCCAGCAGTCCCTCAGACTACGCCGAGCAGTACTTC. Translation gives CASSPSDYAEQYF.